This note documents a single T cell receptor beta chain sequence. The data are from a study of T cell responses to AZD1222 COVID-19 vaccine. This table comes from immunoSEQ multiplex PCR, and its TCRdb copy is limited to in-frame clones, with some not included. This table has about 90,000 clones, over 75% appearing once. The J segment lost 7 bases and the V segment lost 4 bases, leaving 15 bases of the junction unmatched. This CDR3 has 16 amino acids. Per germline, CDR1 SGHRS and CDR2 YFSETQ. The chain uses TRBV5-1 and TRBJ1-2, with 8 nucleotides matching TRBD1. The TCR sequence derives from an adult in good health. This specimen consisted of peripheral blood, obtained on day 0 of AZD1222 vaccination. The CDR3 protein is CASSRGTDRAAGGYTF. The CDR3 DNA reads TGCGCCAGCAGCCGAGGAACGGACAGGGCCGCTGGTGGCTACACCTTC.